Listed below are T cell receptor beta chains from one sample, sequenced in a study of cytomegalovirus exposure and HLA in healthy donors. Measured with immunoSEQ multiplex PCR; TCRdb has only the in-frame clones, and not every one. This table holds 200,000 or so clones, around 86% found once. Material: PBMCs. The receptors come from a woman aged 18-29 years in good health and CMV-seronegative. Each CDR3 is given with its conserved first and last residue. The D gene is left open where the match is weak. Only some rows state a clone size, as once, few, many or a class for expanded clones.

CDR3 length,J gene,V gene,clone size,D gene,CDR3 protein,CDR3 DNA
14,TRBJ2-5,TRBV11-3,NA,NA,CASSPSGTQETQYF,TGTGCCAGCAGCCCCTCCGGGACTCAAGAGACCCAGTACTTC
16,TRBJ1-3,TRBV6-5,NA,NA,CASSYKIAGGRNTIYF,TGTGCCAGCAGTTACAAAATCGCGGGGGGAAGAAACACCATATATTTT
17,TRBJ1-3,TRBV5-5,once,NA,CASSYPGEISSGNTIYF,TGTGCCAGCAGCTATCCGGGGGAAATTTCGTCTGGAAACACCATATATTTT
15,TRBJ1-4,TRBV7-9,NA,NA,CADGKQGNANEKLFF,TGTGCCGATGGAAAACAGGGTAATGCTAATGAAAAACTGTTTTTT
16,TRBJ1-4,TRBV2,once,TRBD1,CASEDRQGNLGEKLFF,TGTGCCAGCGAAGATAGACAGGGTAATCTAGGGGAAAAACTGTTTTTT
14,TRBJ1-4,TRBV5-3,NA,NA,CARSSGATNEKLFF,TGTGCCAGAAGTTCCGGAGCAACTAATGAAAAACTGTTTTTT
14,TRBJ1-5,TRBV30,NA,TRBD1,CAWGAGGFNQPQHF,TGTGCCTGGGGGGCAGGGGGCTTCAATCAGCCCCAGCATTTT
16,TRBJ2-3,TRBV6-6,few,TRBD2,CASSYSSGRGVDTQYF,TGTGCCAGCAGTTACTCCAGCGGGAGAGGCGTAGATACGCAGTATTTT
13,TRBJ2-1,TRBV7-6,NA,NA,CASSLTVDNEQFF,TGTGCCAGCAGCTTAACAGTTGACAATGAGCAGTTCTTC
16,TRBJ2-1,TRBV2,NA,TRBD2,CASSTSSGNNYNEQFF,TGTGCCAGTTCAACGTCTAGCGGGAACAACTACAATGAGCAGTTCTTC
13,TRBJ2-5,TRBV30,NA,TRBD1,CAWSGTGLETQYF,TGTGCCTGGAGTGGGACAGGATTGGAGACCCAGTACTTC
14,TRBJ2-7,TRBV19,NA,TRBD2,CASRGSGSPHEQYF,TGTGCCAGTAGGGGTAGCGGGAGCCCCCACGAGCAGTACTTC
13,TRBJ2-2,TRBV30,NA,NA,CAWSGRTRGELFF,TGTGCCTGGAGTGGCCGGACTCGCGGGGAGCTGTTTTTT
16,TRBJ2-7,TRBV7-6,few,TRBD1,CASSYPQGVTPYEQYF,TGTGCCAGCAGTTACCCACAGGGGGTGACCCCCTACGAGCAGTACTTC
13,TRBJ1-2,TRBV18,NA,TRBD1,CASPREEGQGTTF,TGTGCCAGCCCTCGGGAGGAGGGACAGGGGACCACCTTC
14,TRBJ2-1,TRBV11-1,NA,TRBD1,CASSSDRGSNEQFF,TGTGCCAGCAGCTCCGACAGGGGTAGCAATGAGCAGTTCTTC
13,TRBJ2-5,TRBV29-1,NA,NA,CSVRDIAQETQYF,TGCAGCGTCCGGGACATAGCCCAAGAGACCCAGTACTTC
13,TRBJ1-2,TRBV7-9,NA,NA,CASSTQGNYGYTF,TGTGCCAGCAGCACCCAGGGGAACTATGGCTACACCTTC
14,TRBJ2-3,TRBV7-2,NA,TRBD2,CASHRGDRTDTQYF,TGTGCCAGCCACCGGGGGGATCGCACAGATACGCAGTATTTT
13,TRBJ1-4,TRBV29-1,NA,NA,CSVVEQENEKLFF,TGCAGCGTTGTGGAACAGGAAAATGAAAAACTGTTTTTT
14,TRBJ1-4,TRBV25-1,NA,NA,CASSPWGPNEKLFF,TGTGCCAGCAGTCCCTGGGGGCCAAATGAAAAACTGTTTTTT
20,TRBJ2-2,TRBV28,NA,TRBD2,CASAKPKAQGLVQNTGELFF,TGTGCCAGCGCGAAACCGAAAGCGCAGGGACTAGTTCAGAACACCGGGGAGCTGTTTTTT
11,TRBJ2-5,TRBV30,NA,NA,CAWRLRETQYF,TGTGCCTGGAGGTTGCGGGAGACCCAGTACTTC